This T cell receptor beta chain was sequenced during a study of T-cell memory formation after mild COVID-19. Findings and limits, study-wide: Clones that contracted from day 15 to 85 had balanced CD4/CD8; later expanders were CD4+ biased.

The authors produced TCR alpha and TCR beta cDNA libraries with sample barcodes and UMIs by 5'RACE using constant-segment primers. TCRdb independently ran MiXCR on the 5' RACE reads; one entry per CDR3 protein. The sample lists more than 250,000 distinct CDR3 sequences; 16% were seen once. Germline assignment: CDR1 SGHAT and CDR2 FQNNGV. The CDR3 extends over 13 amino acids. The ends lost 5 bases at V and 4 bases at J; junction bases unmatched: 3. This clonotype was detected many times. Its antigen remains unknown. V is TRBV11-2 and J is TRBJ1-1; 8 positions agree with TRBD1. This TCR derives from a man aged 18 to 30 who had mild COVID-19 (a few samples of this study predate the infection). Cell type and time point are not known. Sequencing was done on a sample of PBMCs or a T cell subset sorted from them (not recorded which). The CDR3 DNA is TGTGCCAGCAGCCGACAGGGGACCACTGAAGCTTTCTTT. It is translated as CASSRQGTTEAFF.